This TCR beta chain emerged from a study of CD8+ T cells in alopecia areata (dated by TCRdb to about 2018). In terms of the full investigation: The treated patients, all with moderate-to-severe alopecia areata, were enrolled in an open-label pilot trial of oral tofacitinib given at 5 to 10 mg twice daily. Tofacitinib was given for 6 to 18 months, followed by 6 months of follow-up off drug to assess delayed response and recurrence. To study T cell clonal expansion in alopecia areata, the researchers applied high-throughput TCRbeta sequencing to both the C3H/HeJ mouse model and human patients. Scalp tissue and sorted CD4+ and CD8+ peripheral blood T cells from patchy and totalis/universalis alopecia areata patients and from healthy controls were covered by human TCRbeta sequencing. Biopsies were taken from tofacitinib-treated patients at baseline and at 4 and 24 weeks of treatment, and a later scalp biopsy was taken in several of the tofacitinib-treated patients. Scalp clonality was compared among normal scalp (n=4), patchy alopecia areata scalp (n=8), and alopecia totalis/universalis scalp (n=8). RNA was obtained with the PAXgene miRNA kit for fixed scalp, the miRNeasy kit for PBMCs, and the RNeasy kit for mouse skin. Amplification of TCRbeta CDR3 regions was done by immunoSEQ multiplex PCR using 35 Vbeta forward primers and 13 Jbeta reverse primers. Study-level results and caveats: Lesional scalp, especially in alopecia totalis/universalis, showed higher clonality and more expanded CD8+ clones than normal scalp, suggesting antigenic drive. Compared with mice, TCR sequences shared between patients were less clear, possibly partly because of HLA diversity across the patient population. Scalp TCR repertoire analysis is complicated because resident alphabeta T cells in normal human skin are also sequenced, whereas mouse skin is dominated by gammadelta T cells.

Receptor libraries were prepared by the immunoSEQ multiplex PCR assay. RNA was extracted from all samples and reverse transcribed into cDNA, which served as template for TCR sequencing. SuperScript III was used for first-strand cDNA synthesis, primed with a 2:1 mix of oligo-dT and random hexamers. A synthetic immune receptor repertoire was used to assess amplification bias, and residual bias was removed computationally. On the authors' methods: Raw reads were preprocessed to remove errors, and CDR3 was defined by IMGT conventions from the conserved cysteine to phenylalanine. Clonality was calculated as 1 minus Shannon entropy normalized by log2 of the number of productive unique TCRs. Whether scalp clones were CD4 or CD8 was inferred by matching scalp TCRbeta sequences against CD4 and CD8 repertoires sorted from blood. TCRdb mirrors the immuneACCESS table, restricted to in-frame sequences. Some clones are absent from its copies; in checked studies, under half trace to an unresolved V gene, and the reason for the others is unknown. The V and J calls and clone size were taken over from that table, and D and trimming were inferred from the DNA. This sample comprises about 150,000 clones, more than 45% of them detected only once. The ten largest clones represent less than 8% of the sample.

Lesional scalp punch biopsies and peripheral blood were obtained from alopecia areata patients. PBMCs were isolated by density centrifugation and stained for CD3, CD4 and CD8, and CD4+ and CD8+ T cells were sorted on a FACSAria. Of note for this clone: Its antigen specificity is not known. No base-level quality is on record; no much larger clone is a single base apart.

Based on the germline V gene, the CDR1 and CDR2 sequences are MGHRA and YSYEKL. The CDR3 starts with the cysteine, ends with the phenylalanine, and has 15 residues. The read is trimmed to its CDR3 DNA, 45 bases read in frame from base 1. Germline trimming amounts to 2 bases on V and 8 bases on J, with 9 as the count of junction bases outside the gene matches. The receptor comes from a human donor with alopecia areata. Specimen: CD4+ T cells sorted from blood. The chain was built from TRBV4-1 and TRBJ2-1, and TRBD2 aligns with 7 junction nucleotides. The CDR3 region has the sequence CASSQPTSFSDEQFF. The DNA sequence is given as TGCGCCAGCAGCCAACCGACTAGCTTTAGTGATGAGCAGTTCTTC.